A selection of T cell receptor beta chains follows, all from one sample in a study of blood T cells in healthy people across ages. TCRdb re-called the 5' RACE reads with MiXCR, one entry per CDR3 protein. The sample holds roughly 860,000 distinct CDR3 sequences, 62% seen once. What was sequenced was blood. The receptors stem from a man aged 30 to 39 in good health. Each CDR3 is given with its conserved first and last residue. The order of the fields is J gene, D gene, clone size, V gene, CDR3 protein, CDR3 DNA. A D gene is named only where the DNA matches it firmly. Clone sizes are given selectively: once, few, many, or a class where the clone is expanded.

J: TRBJ1-6; D: .; size: .; V: TRBV20-1; CDR3: CSASPPSPLHF; DNA: TGCAGTGCTTCTCCTCCTTCACCCCTCCACTTT
J: TRBJ2-2; D: .; size: .; V: TRBV29-1; CDR3: CSVASGVNTGELFF; DNA: TGCAGCGTTGCCTCGGGGGTCAACACCGGGGAGCTGTTTTTT
J: TRBJ2-6; D: .; size: .; V: TRBV29-1; CDR3: CSVEDRHPSGANVLTF; DNA: TGCAGCGTTGAAGACAGGCATCCATCTGGGGCCAACGTCCTGACTTTC
J: TRBJ2-1; D: .; size: many; V: TRBV7-9; CDR3: CASSLARGNEQFF; DNA: TGTGCCAGCAGCTTAGCGAGGGGGAATGAGCAGTTCTTC
J: TRBJ2-5; D: .; size: few; V: TRBV29-1; CDR3: CSVEVWGNEQYF; DNA: TGCAGCGTTGAAGTTTGGGGCAATGAGCAGTACTTC
J: TRBJ1-2; D: TRBD1; size: few; V: TRBV20-1; CDR3: CSDPGQGKYGYTF; DNA: TGCAGTGACCCGGGACAGGGAAAATATGGCTACACCTTC
J: TRBJ2-7; D: TRBD1; size: few; V: TRBV5-1; CDR3: CASSADLGTGTYEQYF; DNA: TGCGCCAGCAGCGCAGACCTAGGGACAGGAACCTACGAGCAGTACTTC
J: TRBJ2-7; D: TRBD1; size: many; V: TRBV5-1; CDR3: CASSLAPRTGQGEQYF; DNA: TGCGCCAGCAGCTTGGCTCCTCGGACAGGACAGGGCGAGCAGTACTTC
J: TRBJ2-7; D: TRBD1; size: .; V: TRBV20-1; CDR3: CSAHNLRQGTKYEQYF; DNA: TGCAGTGCCCATAACCTACGACAGGGAACGAAGTACGAGCAGTACTTC
J: TRBJ2-1; D: TRBD2; size: few; V: TRBV5-5; CDR3: CASSFSGGGNEQFF; DNA: TGTGCCAGCAGCTTTAGCGGGGGGGGGAATGAGCAGTTCTTC
J: TRBJ2-5; D: .; size: few; V: TRBV7-8; CDR3: CASSLFDVETQYF; DNA: TGTGCCAGCAGCTTGTTTGACGTGGAGACCCAGTACTTC
J: TRBJ2-7; D: TRBD1; size: few; V: TRBV28; CDR3: CASSRDRVSYEQYF; DNA: TGTGCCAGCAGCCGCGACAGGGTGTCCTACGAGCAGTACTTC
J: TRBJ2-1; D: TRBD1; size: few; V: TRBV10-3; CDR3: CAIGQGTDNEQFF; DNA: TGTGCCATCGGACAGGGTACTGACAATGAGCAGTTCTTC
J: TRBJ1-2; D: TRBD1; size: .; V: TRBV20-1; CDR3: CSADTGVNYGYTF; DNA: TGCAGTGCCGATACAGGGGTGAACTATGGCTACACCTTC
J: TRBJ2-1; D: TRBD1; size: .; V: TRBV6-5; CDR3: CAATRTGGYNEQFF; DNA: TGTGCCGCCACCCGGACAGGCGGCTACAATGAGCAGTTCTTC
J: TRBJ1-5; D: .; size: few; V: TRBV27; CDR3: CASSLYGQPQHF; DNA: TGTGCCAGCAGTTTATATGGTCAGCCCCAGCATTTT
J: TRBJ2-5; D: .; size: few; V: TRBV15; CDR3: CATSATGEQYF; DNA: TGTGCCACCAGCGCCACGGGGGAGCAGTACTTC
J: TRBJ2-1; D: .; size: .; V: TRBV5-1; CDR3: CASSLEGFRSGSYNEQFF; DNA: TGCGCCAGCAGCTTGGAAGGATTTCGCTCCGGGTCCTACAATGAGCAGTTCTTC
J: TRBJ2-6; D: .; size: .; V: TRBV6-2/TRBV6-3; CDR3: CASMVSGANVLTF; DNA: TGTGCCAGCATGGTCTCTGGGGCCAACGTCCTGACTTTC
J: TRBJ2-5; D: TRBD1; size: .; V: TRBV28; CDR3: CASASQGPQETQYF; DNA: TGTGCCAGCGCCTCACAGGGGCCCCAAGAGACCCAGTACTTC
J: TRBJ2-1; D: .; size: few; V: TRBV20-1; CDR3: CSASDIGRYNEQFF; DNA: TGCAGTGCTAGCGATATAGGAAGGTACAATGAGCAGTTCTTC
J: TRBJ2-7; D: TRBD1; size: .; V: TRBV2; CDR3: CASTGQGRFEQYF; DNA: TGTGCCAGCACTGGACAGGGTCGATTCGAGCAGTACTTC
J: TRBJ1-1; D: .; size: .; V: TRBV6-5; CDR3: CASSYDPGAENTEAFF; DNA: TGTGCCAGCAGTTACGATCCGGGAGCTGAGAACACTGAAGCTTTCTTT
J: TRBJ2-7; D: .; size: few; V: TRBV5-1; CDR3: CASRIGANEQYF; DNA: TGCGCCAGCAGAATAGGGGCCAACGAGCAGTACTTC
J: TRBJ1-5; D: .; size: few; V: TRBV20-1; CDR3: CSAREVVDQPQHF; DNA: TGCAGTGCTAGAGAGGTTGTGGATCAGCCCCAGCATTTT